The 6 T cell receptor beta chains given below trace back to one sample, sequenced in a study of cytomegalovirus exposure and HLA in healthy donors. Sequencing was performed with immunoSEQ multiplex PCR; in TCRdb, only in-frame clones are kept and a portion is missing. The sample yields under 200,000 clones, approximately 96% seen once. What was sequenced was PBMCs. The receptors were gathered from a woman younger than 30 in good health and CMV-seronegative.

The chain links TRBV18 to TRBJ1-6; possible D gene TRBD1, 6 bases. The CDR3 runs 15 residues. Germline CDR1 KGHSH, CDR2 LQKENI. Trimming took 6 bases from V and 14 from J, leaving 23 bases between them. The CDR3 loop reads CASSKTDSNLVTLHF. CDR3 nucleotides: TGTGCCAGCTCGAAAACGGACAGTAACCTCGTCACCCTCCACTTT. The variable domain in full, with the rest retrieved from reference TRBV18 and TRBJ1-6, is NAGVMQNPRHLVRRRGQEARLRCSPMKGHSHVYWYRQLPEEGLKFMVYLQKENIIDESGMPKERFSAEFPKEGPSILRIQQVVRGDSAAYFCASSKTDSNLVTLHFGNGTRLTVT.

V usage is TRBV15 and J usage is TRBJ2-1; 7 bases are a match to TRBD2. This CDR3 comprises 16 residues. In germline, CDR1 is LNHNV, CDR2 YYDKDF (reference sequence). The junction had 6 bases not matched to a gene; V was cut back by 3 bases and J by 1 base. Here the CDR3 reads CATSSKLASSYNEQFF. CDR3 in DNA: TGTGCCACCAGCAGCAAACTAGCGTCATCCTACAATGAGCAGTTCTTC.

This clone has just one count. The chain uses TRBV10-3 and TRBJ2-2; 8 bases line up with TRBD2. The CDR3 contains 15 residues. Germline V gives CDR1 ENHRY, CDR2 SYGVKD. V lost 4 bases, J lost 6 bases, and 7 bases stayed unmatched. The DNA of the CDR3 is TGTGCCATCAGTGCGAGTAGCGGGGAGGCCGGGGAGCTGTTTTTT. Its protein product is CAISASSGEAGELFF.

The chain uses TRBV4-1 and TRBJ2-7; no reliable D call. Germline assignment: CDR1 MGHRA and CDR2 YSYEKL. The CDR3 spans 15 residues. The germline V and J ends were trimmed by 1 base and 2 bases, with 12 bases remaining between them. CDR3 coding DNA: TGCGCCAGCAGCCAAGTAGTTGTTCTCACCTACGAGCAGTACTTC. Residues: CASSQVVVLTYEQYF.

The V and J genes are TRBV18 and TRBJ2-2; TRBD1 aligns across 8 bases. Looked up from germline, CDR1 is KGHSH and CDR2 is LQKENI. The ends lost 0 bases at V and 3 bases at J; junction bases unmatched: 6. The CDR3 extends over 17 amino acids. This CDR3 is CASSPPLGQGHTGELFF. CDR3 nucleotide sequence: TGTGCCAGCTCACCACCATTAGGACAGGGTCACACCGGGGAGCTGTTTTTT.

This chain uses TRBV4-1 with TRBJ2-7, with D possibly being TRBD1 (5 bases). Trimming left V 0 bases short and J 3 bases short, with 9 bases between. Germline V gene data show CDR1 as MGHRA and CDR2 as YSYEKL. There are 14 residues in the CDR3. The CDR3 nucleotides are TGCGCCAGCAGCCAAGAGCCCGGACACTACGAGCAGTACTTC. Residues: CASSQEPGHYEQYF.